Below, one TCR beta chain is given with its context. The antigen is unknown. The data were taken from a study of vaccination effects on CD4 cells after COVID-19. Study as a whole: Samples collected post-vaccine were obtained a median of 72 days after the second dose.

The CDR3 has 14 residues. The germline V gene encodes CDR1 MNHNY and CDR2 SVGAGI (reference sequence). Losses at the gene ends were 6 bases for V and 6 bases for J; bases not matched to a gene: 7. Study-level findings and limits: Of the vaccine-induced clones from healthy vaccinees, merely 1 of 255 recognized common cold coronaviruses as well.

Generated by immunoSEQ multiplex PCR, the TCRdb table keeps only in-frame clones and is missing some. The table records roughly 70,000 clones, about 74% of them present only once. Sequencing in the ViraFEST assay came after antigen-specific CD4+ T cells had been expanded with viral peptide pools, which were used to stimulate PBMC. Following a roughly 10-day culture, CD4+ T cells were purified. Each participant was administered two doses of either the BNT162b2 or the mRNA-1273 vaccine. The culture medium for a few million PBMC per well included around 9.3 IU/ml IL-2 and 8.5 to 10 ug/ml peptides. V is TRBV6-6 and J is TRBJ2-5, with TRBD1 matching 10 bases. The source was CD4+ T cells from PBMCs cultured with HCoV-229E spike peptides, collected after COVID-19 vaccination. The sequence was collected from a human donor who received a COVID-19 vaccine. CDR3 amino acids: CASSRRQGAKTQYF. In nucleotides, the CDR3 is TGTGCCAGCAGCCGCCGACAGGGGGCGAAGACCCAGTACTTC.